This T cell receptor beta chain was retrieved from a study of blood T cell repertoires in COVID-19. Study overall: The origin of the acute and convalescent COVID-19 samples was the United States, Italy and Spain. PBMCs, B-cell-depleted T cells, or T cells provided the cDNA or gDNA that made up the material.

Authors' analysis steps: Using reference gene primer amplification, nucleated cell counts were estimated. Generated by immunoSEQ multiplex PCR, the TCRdb table keeps only in-frame clones and is missing some. V, J and clone size are those of that table, while D and trimming were read from the DNA. The sample has 55,000 to 85,000 clones, 87% seen once. This CDR3 region has 16 residues. The germline CDR1 and CDR2 sequences are WSHSY and SAAADI. The junction had 8 bases not matched to a gene; V was cut back by 3 bases and J by 7 bases. The rearrangement links TRBV10-2 to TRBJ2-7; 14 bases are shared with TRBD2. The clonotype originates from a woman aged 18 to 35 with acute or convalescent COVID-19. The sequencing sample was made of peripheral blood. Here the CDR3 reads CASSDPTSGRAEEQYF. CDR3 sequence (DNA): TGCGCCAGCAGTGACCCGACTAGCGGGAGGGCCGAAGAGCAGTACTTC.